One and the same sample provided the 28 T cell receptor beta chains below, sequenced in a study of T cell changes during pregnancy in multiple sclerosis. The protocol was immunoSEQ multiplex PCR, while the TCRdb copy is restricted to in-frame clones and leaves out a portion. The sample has about 70,000 clones, around 90% seen once; the top ten hold under 0.3%. Sequencing used CD4+ T cells from peripheral blood mononuclear cells, obtained after pregnancy. The receptors shown here come from a female donor with multiple sclerosis, enrolled in a pregnancy study.

The rearrangement links TRBV27 to TRBJ1-4; D gene unclear. V dropped 3 bases and J dropped 8 bases, with 13 bases sitting between them. The CDR3 is made up of 14 amino acids. CDR1 is MNHEY and CDR2 is SMNVEV in the germline V gene (reference sequence). The CDR3 DNA sequence: TGTGCCAGCAGTTTTTTGGGAGGTCAAGAAAAACTGTTTTTT. Residues: CASSFLGGQEKLFF.

This chain's CDR3 is CASSSLLLAGSYNEQFF. The CDR3 region has the DNA TGTGCCAGCAGCTCCCTCCTACTAGCGGGCTCCTACAATGAGCAGTTCTTC. The chain employs TRBV5-6 and TRBJ2-1; TRBD2 agrees at 9 bases. In germline, CDR1 is SGHDT, CDR2 YYEEEE. This CDR3 contains 17 residues. With 3 bases clipped from V and 0 bases from J, the junction kept 7 bases outside the gene matches. The variable domain in full, with the rest retrieved from reference TRBV5-6 and TRBJ2-1, is DAGVTQSPTHLIKTRGQQVTLRCSPKSGHDTVSWYQQALGQGPQFIFQYYEEEERQRGNFPDRFSGHQFPNYSSELNVNALLLGDSALYLCASSSLLLAGSYNEQFFGPGTRLTVL.

V and J are TRBV7-9 and TRBJ2-5, with 9 bases identical to TRBD1. V gave up 4 bases and J gave up 5 bases; unmatched junction bases: 5. The CDR3 consists of 14 residues. Germline V gene sequence: CDR1 SEHNR, CDR2 FQNEAQ (reference sequence). CDR3 coding DNA: TGTGCCAGCAGCTCTTACAGGGGGCTGGAGACCCAGTACTTC. Protein: CASSSYRGLETQYF.

This clone was detected only a few times. This chain connects TRBV18 to TRBJ2-2, with unresolved D. The CDR3 spans 13 residues. Germline CDR1 is KGHSH and CDR2 is LQKENI. Trimming pared 6 bases from V and 2 bases from J, leaving 7 bases between. The CDR3 region has the DNA TGTGCCAGCTCTCACAGCAACACCGGGGAGCTGTTTTTT. This gives the protein CASSHSNTGELFF.

V is TRBV6-5 and J is TRBJ2-1; D is unresolved. The germline V gene has CDR1 MNHEY and CDR2 SVGAGI. V shed 8 bases and J shed 5 bases, with 7 bases lying between them. The CDR3 extends over 11 amino acids. The CDR3 bases are TGTGCCAGCGGCCGAAACAATGAGCAGTTCTTC. This codes for CASGRNNEQFF.

This rearrangement joins TRBV27 to TRBJ2-7; 9 bases map to TRBD1. The CDR3 extends over 15 amino acids. Germline V gene lookup returns CDR1 MNHEY and CDR2 SMNVEV (reference sequence). J gave up 3 bases and V 5 bases, and 8 bases lay outside the gene matches. The CDR3 DNA is TGTGCCAGCAGTACGCCTGGGACAGGGATCTACGAGCAGTACTTC. As protein: CASSTPGTGIYEQYF.

The CDR3 coding sequence is TGTGCCAGCAGCCGCCGACAGGGTGGCGATACGCAGTATTTT. This codes for CASSRRQGGDTQYF. This sequence joins TRBV14 and TRBJ2-3; 7 bases are shared with TRBD1. The CDR3 runs to 14 residues. Germline loops: CDR1 SGHDN, CDR2 FVKESK. V gave up 4 bases and J gave up 6 bases; unmatched junction bases: 7.

The chain is built from TRBV5-1 and TRBJ2-1, with TRBD2 matching over 9 bases. CDR3 length: 18 residues. Germline CDR1 SGHRS, CDR2 YFSETQ. V lost 4 bases to trimming and J lost 0 bases; unmatched junction nucleotides: 11. CDR3 in DNA: TGCGCCAGCAGCCCGGGAGTAGCGGGGGTCCACTCCTACAATGAGCAGTTCTTC. Protein sequence: CASSPGVAGVHSYNEQFF.

This sequence joins TRBV15 and TRBJ1-2; no firm D call. The CDR3 length is 14 residues. The germline gives CDR1 LNHNV, CDR2 YYDKDF (reference sequence). Deletions cut 2 bases from V and 4 bases from J, with 11 bases between. The CDR3 region is CATSRFGEGYGYTF. CDR3 DNA sequence: TGTGCCACCAGCAGATTCGGGGAAGGCTATGGCTACACCTTC. The whole variable domain, remainder taken from reference TRBV15 and TRBJ1-2, is DAMVIQNPRYQVTQFGKPVTLSCSQTLNHNVMYWYQQKSSQAPKLLFHYYDKDFNNEADTPDNFQSRRPNTSFCFLDIRSPGLGDTAMYLCATSRFGEGYGYTFGSGTRLTVV.

The chain carries TRBV28 and TRBJ2-1; 7 nucleotides align to TRBD1. This CDR3 region has 15 residues. CDR1 is MDHEN and CDR2 is SYDVKM in the germline V gene. V was pared by 2 bases and J by 10 bases, with 11 bases of the junction left unmatched. This chain's CDR3 is CASSLQGGAPGEQFF. The CDR3 nucleotides read TGTGCCAGCAGTTTACAAGGGGGCGCCCCGGGAGAGCAGTTCTTC.

V gene TRBV18 combines with J gene TRBJ2-7; D gene unclear. With 1 base removed from V and 5 bases from J, the gap between germline ends came to 12 bases. The CDR3 has 14 amino acids. CDR1 is KGHSH and CDR2 is LQKENI in the germline V gene. CDR3 sequence: CASSPLPLPHEQYF. The CDR3 DNA reads TGTGCCAGCTCACCACTTCCCCTTCCCCACGAGCAGTACTTC.

The V call is TRBV19, the J call TRBJ1-3; a possible D gene is TRBD1 (5 bases). V was shortened by 4 bases and J by 4 bases, with 8 bases between the two germline ends. Germline lookup yields CDR1 LNHDA and CDR2 SQIVND (reference sequence). The CDR3 spans 13 residues. CDR3 protein: CASSKGSGNTIYF. In DNA, the CDR3 is TGTGCCAGTAGTAAGGGGTCCGGAAACACCATATATTTT.

This clone was seen once. The CDR3 spells CASSPIRRQEAFF. The CDR3 DNA sequence: TGTGCCAGCAGCCCCATACGTCGACAGGAAGCTTTCTTT. This chain uses TRBV11-1 with TRBJ1-1; tentatively, D is TRBD1 (5 bases). Trimming removed 5 bases from V and 8 bases from J, with 15 bases in between. Germline CDR1 reads SGHAT; CDR2 reads FQDESV (reference sequence). This CDR3 region has 13 residues.

The chain employs TRBV28 and TRBJ2-7, with 9 bases fitting TRBD1. The CDR3 contains 15 residues. With 8 bases clipped from V and 5 bases from J, the junction kept 13 bases outside the gene matches. Germline CDR1 reads MDHEN; CDR2 reads SYDVKM. Here the CDR3 reads CASLVRGTGKHEQYF. CDR3 DNA sequence: TGTGCCAGCTTGGTCCGGGGGACAGGGAAGCACGAGCAGTACTTC. Full variable domain (rest looked up from reference TRBV28 and TRBJ2-7): DVKVTQSSRYLVKRTGEKVFLECVQDMDHENMFWYRQDPGLGLRLIYFSYDVKMKEKGDIPEGYSVSREKKERFSLILESASTNQTSMYLCASLVRGTGKHEQYFGPGTRLTVT.

The CDR3 region is CASSAGTSGGAIVRNEQFF. In nucleotides, the CDR3 is TGTGCCAGCTCAGCTGGGACTAGCGGGGGGGCGATTGTACGGAATGAGCAGTTCTTC. J is TRBJ2-1 and V is TRBV18; 16 bases match TRBD2. The CDR3 has 19 residues. The germline gives CDR1 KGHSH, CDR2 LQKENI. V dropped 5 bases and J dropped 7; count of bases not matched to a gene: 14. Full variable domain (rest looked up from reference TRBV18 and TRBJ2-1): NAGVMQNPRHLVRRRGQEARLRCSPMKGHSHVYWYRQLPEEGLKFMVYLQKENIIDESGMPKERFSAEFPKEGPSILRIQQVVRGDSAAYFCASSAGTSGGAIVRNEQFFGPGTRLTVL.

This chain uses TRBV6-5 with TRBJ1-4; tentatively, D is TRBD1 (5 bases). Trimming cost V 8 bases and J 4 bases, with 8 bases left between them. Looked up from germline, CDR1 is MNHEY and CDR2 is SVGAGI. The CDR3 spans 12 residues. The CDR3 sequence is CASQGNNEKLFF. CDR3 nucleotides: TGTGCCAGCCAGGGTAATAATGAAAAACTGTTTTTT.

The chain combines TRBV6-5 with TRBJ1-5; no firm D call. Trimming took 6 bases from V and 2 from J, leaving 8 bases between them. CDR3 length: 13 residues. Germline loops: CDR1 MNHEY, CDR2 SVGAGI. In nucleotides, the CDR3 is TGTGCCAGCAGCCTCAGTGGCAATCAGCCCCAGCATTTT. Protein: CASSLSGNQPQHF.

The chain combines TRBV7-9 with TRBJ2-7, with D perhaps matching TRBD1 or TRBD2 (6 bases each). The V gene lost 5 bases and the J gene lost 6 bases, with 26 bases spanning the gap. The V gene's germline CDR1 is SEHNR and CDR2 FQNEAQ (reference sequence). The CDR3 spans 17 residues. CDR3 loop: CASSVGGTARRGVEQYF. The CDR3 bases are TGTGCCAGCAGCGTAGGGGGGACGGCTAGGCGCGGGGTCGAGCAGTACTTC.

The chain uses TRBV6-5 and TRBJ2-1; perhaps TRBD1 as D (5 bases). The V gene lost 6 bases and the J gene lost 4 bases, with 16 bases spanning the gap. The germline CDR1 and CDR2 sequences are MNHEY and SVGAGI. This CDR3 is 15 amino acids long. The CDR3 reads CASSPSQGVYNEQFF. Here the CDR3 DNA reads TGTGCCAGCAGCCCATCCCAAGGGGTTTACAATGAGCAGTTCTTC.

CDR3 bases: TGCAGCGCGGAAGGTCCGAGGTCCTACGAGCAGTACTTC. Residues: CSAEGPRSYEQYF. This chain uses TRBV29-1 with TRBJ2-7; D is undetermined. The CDR3 covers 13 residues. Germline CDR1 is SQVTM and CDR2 is ANQGSEA. V shed 7 bases and J shed 1 base, with 14 bases lying between them.

Points on this clone: Other DNA sequences from this sample encode an identical CDR3 as well. The chain couples TRBV29-1 to TRBJ2-3, with a weak D call TRBD1 (6 bases). CDR1 is SQVTM and CDR2 is ANQGSEA in the germline V gene. The CDR3 has 13 amino acids. The V and J ends lost 5 bases and 2 bases respectively, with 11 bases between them. The CDR3 DNA is TGCAGCGTTAGGGGGAGATCCACAGATACGCAGTATTTT. Its protein is CSVRGRSTDTQYF.

In this sample, this clone turned up once. The chain recombines TRBV5-4 with TRBJ1-3; TRBD1 matches 8 bases. The CDR3 has 16 amino acids. Germline V gene data show CDR1 as SGHNT and CDR2 as YYREEE (reference sequence). V shed 3 bases and J 1 base; nucleotides not matched to a gene: 6. Written as DNA, the CDR3 is TGTGCCAGCAGCTCCGGACAGGGTCGTTCTGGAAACACCATATATTTT. Translation: CASSSGQGRSGNTIYF.

V is TRBV18 and J is TRBJ2-7; 7 bases agree with TRBD1. The length of the CDR3 is 15 residues. Germline V gene sequence: CDR1 KGHSH, CDR2 LQKENI. V shed 0 bases, J shed 4 bases, and the junction held 6 bases outside the gene matches. CDR3 region: CASSPPGQHAYEQYF. CDR3 in DNA: TGTGCCAGCTCACCACCGGGACAGCATGCTTACGAGCAGTACTTC.

The chain joins TRBV6-6 to TRBJ1-1; a possible D gene is TRBD1 (6 bases). Germline V gives CDR1 MNHNY, CDR2 SVGAGI (reference sequence). The V end was cut by 2 bases, the J end by 8 bases, with 12 bases between. The CDR3 is made up of 13 amino acids. DNA for the CDR3: TGTGCCAGCAGTTACCCCTACAGGGACGAAGCTTTCTTT. This encodes CASSYPYRDEAFF.

The chain combines TRBV5-1 with TRBJ1-2; TRBD1 is a possible D gene (6 bases). CDR1 is SGHRS, CDR2 YFSETQ, per germline. V was pared by 1 base and J by 8 bases, with 15 bases between. The CDR3 contains 14 residues. Here the CDR3 reads CASSLRGGERGYTF. CDR3 sequence (DNA): TGCGCCAGCAGCTTGAGAGGGGGGGAGCGAGGCTACACCTTC.

This clone was recorded only once. V is TRBV11-2 and J is TRBJ2-2; D possibly corresponds to TRBD2 (5 bases). Trimming stripped 8 bases from V and 4 bases from J, with 11 bases between. Looked up from germline, CDR1 is SGHAT and CDR2 is FQNNGV. The CDR3 consists of 13 residues. CDR3 nucleotide sequence: TGTGCCAGCCAGAATCGGGGCACCGGGGAGCTGTTTTTT. Translating gives CASQNRGTGELFF. Combining the CDR3 with reference TRBV11-2 and TRBJ2-2 gives the whole variable domain EAGVAQSPRYKIIEKRQSVAFWCNPISGHATLYWYQQILGQGPKLLIQFQNNGVVDDSQLPKDRFSAERLKGVDSTLKIQPAKLEDSAVYLCASQNRGTGELFFGEGSRLTVL.

The chain uses TRBV16 and TRBJ1-3; 7 nucleotides match TRBD1. Per the germline V gene, CDR1 is KGHSY and CDR2 is FQNENV. V dropped 7 bases and J dropped 0; count of bases not matched to a gene: 6. The CDR3 loop spans 15 amino acids. The CDR3 is CASNQGTVSGNTIYF. CDR3 sequence (DNA): TGTGCCAGCAACCAGGGGACAGTCTCTGGAAACACCATATATTTT.

V and J are TRBV5-6 and TRBJ1-1, with a weak D call TRBD1 (5 bases). Looked up from germline, CDR1 is SGHDT and CDR2 is YYEEEE. The CDR3 is 14 amino acids. The V end was cut by 1 base, the J end by 10 bases, with 17 bases between. CDR3 nucleotides: TGTGCCAGCAGCTTGTTGTTAGGGGTAGAGAGAGCTTTCTTT. Its protein is CASSLLLGVERAFF.